The source of this T cell receptor (beta chain) is a study of cytomegalovirus exposure and HLA in healthy donors. V lost 2 bases, J lost 5 bases, and 11 bases lay in between. Looked up from germline, CDR1 is SGHTA and CDR2 is FQGNSA. This CDR3 spans 14 amino acids. The study ran its PCR with 60 Vbeta and 13 Jbeta primers. Assay: immunoSEQ multiplex PCR; the TCRdb copy retains only in-frame clones and omits some. The sample yields tens of thousands of clones, approximately 82% seen once. The chain couples TRBV7-2 to TRBJ2-3; D is unresolved. The sequencing input was PBMCs. This TCR came from a man aged 50-59 years in good health and CMV-seronegative. CDR3 in amino acids: CASSLMNMIDTQYF. CDR3 DNA sequence: TGTGCCAGCAGCTTAATGAACATGATAGATACGCAGTATTTT. Variable domain in full (rest from reference TRBV7-2 and TRBJ2-3): GAGVSQSPSNKVTEKGKDVELRCDPISGHTALYWYRQSLGQGLEFLIYFQGNSAPDKSGLPSDRFSAERTGGSVSTLTIQRTQQEDSAVYLCASSLMNMIDTQYFGPGTRLTVL.